A selection of T cell receptor beta chains follows, all from one sample in a study of blood T cell repertoires in COVID-19. Clones were sequenced by immunoSEQ multiplex PCR, and TCRdb holds only the in-frame ones, with some missing. The data contain 150,000 to 200,000 clones, 70% to 90% of them singletons. The sample comprised peripheral blood. The receptors were gathered from a man aged 65 to 79 with active or convalescent COVID-19. Both conserved end residues are part of each CDR3. Each record gives: D gene, J gene, clone size, V gene, CDR3 DNA, CDR3 protein. The D gene is left open where the match is weak. Clone size is given for some rows only: seen once, a few or many times, or a class if the clone is expanded.

>TRBD1|TRBJ2-1|-|TRBV14
TGTGCCAGCAGCCATGACCCGGACAGGGCGGACAATGAGCAGTTCTTC
CASSHDPDRADNEQFF
>-|TRBJ1-5|-|TRBV19
TGTGCCAGTAGCCTGGGGCTAAGGGGTCAGCCCCAGCATTTT
CASSLGLRGQPQHF
>TRBD1|TRBJ2-5|few|TRBV19
TGTGCCAGTAGTATGGGACAGCGTCAAGAGACCCAGTACTTC
CASSMGQRQETQYF
>TRBD1|TRBJ1-4|-|TRBV9
TGTGCCAGCAGCGTGGGACAGGGAGGCGAAAAACTGTTTTTT
CASSVGQGGEKLFF
>TRBD2|TRBJ2-7|-|TRBV7-8
TGTGCCAGCAGCTTAACCACTAGCGGACCCTACGAGCAGTACTTC
CASSLTTSGPYEQYF
>TRBD1|TRBJ2-7|-|TRBV6-1
TGTGCCAGCAGTGACGAGGGGGCGCGGTACGAGCAGTACTTC
CASSDEGARYEQYF
>TRBD2|TRBJ2-1|-|TRBV11-2
TGTGCCAGCAGTCGATACCCGGGACTAGCGGGGGCGTATGAGCAGTTCTTC
CASSRYPGLAGAYEQFF
>-|TRBJ1-1|-|TRBV7-2
TGTGCCAGCAGCTTAGTCGGGAACACTGAAGCTTTCTTT
CASSLVGNTEAFF
>TRBD1|TRBJ1-2|-|TRBV28
TGTGCCAGCAGTCTCGACGGACAGGGCTGGGTCTATGGCTACACCTTC
CASSLDGQGWVYGYTF
>TRBD1|TRBJ2-7|-|TRBV30
TGTGCCTGGAGTGGACAGGGGCGATACTACGAGCAGTACTTC
CAWSGQGRYYEQYF
>-|TRBJ1-6|-|TRBV30
TGTGCCTGGAGTGTTCAATTAGCCTATAATTCACCCCTCCACTTT
CAWSVQLAYNSPLHF
>TRBD1|TRBJ1-2|-|TRBV7-2
TGTGCCAGCAGCAAGGACAGGCTCTATGGCTACACCTTC
CASSKDRLYGYTF
>-|TRBJ2-7|once|TRBV27
TGTGCCAGCAGTGCACACAGGAAGTCCGGCGAGCAGTACTTC
CASSAHRKSGEQYF
>TRBD1|TRBJ1-4|few|TRBV19
TGTGCCAGTAGAACCGGGACAGGGGAGGGAAAACTGTTTTTT
CASRTGTGEGKLFF
>TRBD1|TRBJ1-1|-|TRBV6-5
TGTGCCAGCAGGACCAGGGGGCTCACTGAAGCTTTCTTT
CASRTRGLTEAFF
>TRBD1|TRBJ1-2|-|TRBV6-6
TGTGCCAGCAGACAACAGGGGGCCGGTGACTATGGCTACACCTTC
CASRQQGAGDYGYTF
>-|TRBJ1-3|-|TRBV5-1
TGCGCCAGCAGCCCCCAAGGATTAGCCTCTGGAAACACCATATATTTT
CASSPQGLASGNTIYF
>TRBD2|TRBJ2-1|-|TRBV29-1
TGCAGCGTTAAAGGTGGGACTAGCGGATACAATGAGCAGTTCTTC
CSVKGGTSGYNEQFF
>TRBD1|TRBJ2-4|once|TRBV18
TGTGCCAGCTCACCCCGGGACAGTGTAGCCAAAAACATTCAGTACTTC
CASSPRDSVAKNIQYF
>-|TRBJ1-4|-|TRBV6-4
TGTGCCAGCAGTGATTCACTTAATGAAAAACTGTTTTTT
CASSDSLNEKLFF
>TRBD1|TRBJ1-1|-|TRBV25-1
TGTGCCAGCAGTCGACAGGGACCGATCACTGAAGCTTTCTTT
CASSRQGPITEAFF
>-|TRBJ1-1|-|TRBV28
TGTGCCAGCAGTTTCGACAGATTCACTGAAGCTTTCTTT
CASSFDRFTEAFF
>TRBD1|TRBJ2-3|-|TRBV7-9
TGTGCCAGCAGCTTAGACCGGACAGGAGCGGGCACAGATACGCAGTATTTT
CASSLDRTGAGTDTQYF
>TRBD1|TRBJ2-7|-|TRBV7-2
TGTGCCAGCAGCTTAATTGAGGGGGCTCAGGAGTACTTC
CASSLIEGAQEYF
>TRBD1|TRBJ2-3|-|TRBV7-2
TGTGCCAGCAGCTCTCCGACAGGGATCACAGATACGCAGTATTTT
CASSSPTGITDTQYF
>TRBD1|TRBJ1-5|-|TRBV28
TGTGGAACAGGTCGGTGGGGACAGAGCAATCAGCCCCAGCATTTT
CGTGRWGQSNQPQHF
>-|TRBJ2-4|-|TRBV2
TGTGCCAGCAGGTATCACGGTCAAAACATTCAGTACTTC
CASRYHGQNIQYF
>-|TRBJ2-1|-|TRBV5-1
TGCGCCAGCAGCCCTTCAGGGCAACGGAGCTCCTACAATGAGCAGTTCTTC
CASSPSGQRSSYNEQFF
>-|TRBJ2-3|-|TRBV30
TGTGCCTGGAGTGGCGGACTAACGCAGTATTTT
CAWSGGLTQYF
>TRBD1|TRBJ2-7|-|TRBV19
TGTGCCAGTAGTCTTTTCTCCGGGACAGGGAGCTACGAGCAGTACTTC
CASSLFSGTGSYEQYF
>-|TRBJ1-6|-|TRBV2
TGTGCCAGCAGTGATAGCCAGGGCCGAAATTCACCCCTCCACTTT
CASSDSQGRNSPLHF
>TRBD2|TRBJ2-7|-|TRBV5-1
TGCGCCAGCAGCTTGGACCAGGGACTAGGCGAGCAGTACTTC
CASSLDQGLGEQYF
>TRBD2|TRBJ2-3|-|TRBV2
TGTGCCAGCAGTGAGACTAGCGGGGGTACGCAGTATTTT
CASSETSGGTQYF
>TRBD1|TRBJ1-1|-|TRBV28
TGTGCCAGCAGGGGACAGTTTGAAGCTTTCTTT
CASRGQFEAFF
>TRBD2|TRBJ2-3|-|TRBV6-6
TGTGCCAGCAGTTACTCGAGCCTAGCGGGGGCAGATACGCAGTATTTT
CASSYSSLAGADTQYF
>-|TRBJ2-3|-|TRBV14
TGTGCCAGCAGCCAAGTAGGCGGCTTCACAGATACGCAGTATTTT
CASSQVGGFTDTQYF
>TRBD1|TRBJ1-1|-|TRBV10-2
TGCGCCAGCAGCCCGGGACAGGGGAACACTGAAGCTTTCTTT
CASSPGQGNTEAFF
>-|TRBJ1-1|-|TRBV5-1
TGCGCCAGCAGCCCCAGGCGGGGACTGAACACTGAAGCTTTCTTT
CASSPRRGLNTEAFF
>TRBD2|TRBJ2-4|-|TRBV7-2
TGTGCCAGCAGCTTCGGACTAGCGGGAGGGGCGGCCAAAAACATTCAGTACTTC
CASSFGLAGGAAKNIQYF
>TRBD1|TRBJ1-5|-|TRBV30
TGTGCCTGGTCCCAGGGGGCGAAGGGTAGCAATCAGCCCCAGCATTTT
CAWSQGAKGSNQPQHF
>TRBD1|TRBJ2-1|-|TRBV5-6
TGTGCCAGCAGCTTGGGTGGACAGGGGTACAATGAGCAGTTCTTC
CASSLGGQGYNEQFF
>-|TRBJ2-1|once|TRBV27
TGTGCCAGCAGTCTCCTCGAACAGAACAATGAGCAGTTCTTC
CASSLLEQNNEQFF
>TRBD1|TRBJ2-1|-|TRBV27
TGTGCCAGCGTTTCGTATCAATCCCAGACAGGGCGGGATGAGCAGTTCTTC
CASVSYQSQTGRDEQFF
>-|TRBJ2-7|-|TRBV20-1
TGCAGTGCTAGAGGGAGCTACGAGCAGTACTTC
CSARGSYEQYF
>TRBD1|TRBJ2-7|-|TRBV2
TGTGCCAGCAGCGCTCTCAGTGGGACAGGGCGCTACGAGCAGTACTTC
CASSALSGTGRYEQYF
>-|TRBJ1-6|-|TRBV25-1
TGTGCCAGCAGTGAAAAGGATCGGGATAATTCACCCCTCCACTTT
CASSEKDRDNSPLHF
>-|TRBJ2-5|-|TRBV18
TGTGCCAGCTCACCCCGGAGCCAAGAGACCCAGTACTTC
CASSPRSQETQYF
>-|TRBJ1-1|-|TRBV20-1
TGCAGTGCTACAAACACGGAGGAAGCTTTCTTT
CSATNTEEAFF
>TRBD1|TRBJ1-2|once|TRBV29-1
TGCAGCGTTGATCCCCGGGACAGGGAGGACTATGGCTACACCTTC
CSVDPRDREDYGYTF